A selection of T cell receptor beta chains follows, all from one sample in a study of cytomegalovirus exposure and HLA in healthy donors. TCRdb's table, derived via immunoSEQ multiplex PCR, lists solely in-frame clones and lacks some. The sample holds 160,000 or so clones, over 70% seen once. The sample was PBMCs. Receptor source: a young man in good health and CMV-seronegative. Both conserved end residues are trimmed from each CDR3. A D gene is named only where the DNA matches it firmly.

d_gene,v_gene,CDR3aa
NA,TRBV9,ASTKAGYGGETQY
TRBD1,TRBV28,ASSPSARGSYNEQF
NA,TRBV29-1,SVLTEIQY
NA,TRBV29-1,SVLGRGGYGYT
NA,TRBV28,ASSLIGSSGNTIY
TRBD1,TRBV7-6,ASTPGTGIGQPQH
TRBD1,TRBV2,ASIGAHRGNTGELF
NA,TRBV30,AWSGRVYNQPQH
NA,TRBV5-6,ASSLSWEDYNEQF
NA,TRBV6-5,ASQQGPAKNIQY
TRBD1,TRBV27,ASSLWDRVNEQY
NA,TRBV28,ASSSYGGPSGDNEQF
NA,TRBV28,ASRGAGRGAEAF
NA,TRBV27,ASMPGELGGYT
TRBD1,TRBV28,ASRGQVQETQY
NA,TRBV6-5,ASSYGGANRNTEAF
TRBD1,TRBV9,ASSVLGQGVGGYT
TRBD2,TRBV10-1,ASSPAGTSYKQY
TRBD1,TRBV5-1,ASSQTTGGTYNEQF
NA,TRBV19,ASSENTDTQY
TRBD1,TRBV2,ASRRTGGGGDTQY
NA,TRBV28,ASIEGGKPKNIQY
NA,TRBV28,ASSLLPMNTEAF
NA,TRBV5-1,ASSWKTDTEAF
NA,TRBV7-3,ASSFHLLSSYNEQF
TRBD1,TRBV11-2,ASSLRGTDTDTQY
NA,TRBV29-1,SVESGY
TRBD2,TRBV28,AVWDVAGRTDTQY
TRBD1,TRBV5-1,ASSDRVNTGELF
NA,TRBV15,ATSRDVARNTGELF
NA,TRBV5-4,ASSDARGGGREKLF
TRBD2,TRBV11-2,ASSLGLAGGTDTQY
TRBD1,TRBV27,ASSFRQGRKQY
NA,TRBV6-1,ASSVEQWQETQY
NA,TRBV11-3,ASSLDLQDEQF